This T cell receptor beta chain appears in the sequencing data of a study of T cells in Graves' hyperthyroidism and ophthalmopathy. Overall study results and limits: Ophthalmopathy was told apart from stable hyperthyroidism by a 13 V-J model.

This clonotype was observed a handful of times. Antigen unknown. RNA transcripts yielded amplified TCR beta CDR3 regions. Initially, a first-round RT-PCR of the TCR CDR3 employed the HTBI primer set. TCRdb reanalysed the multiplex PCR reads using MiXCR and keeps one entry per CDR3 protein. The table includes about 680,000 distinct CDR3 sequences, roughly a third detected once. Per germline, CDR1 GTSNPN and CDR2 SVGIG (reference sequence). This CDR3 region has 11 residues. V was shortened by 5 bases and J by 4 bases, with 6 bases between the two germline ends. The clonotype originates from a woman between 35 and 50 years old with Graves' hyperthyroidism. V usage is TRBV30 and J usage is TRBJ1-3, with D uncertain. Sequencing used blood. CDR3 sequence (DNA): TGTGCCTGGTCAGAAGGAAACACCATATATTTT. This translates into CAWSEGNTIYF.